This T cell receptor beta chain is from a study of blood T cells in healthy people across ages (dated by TCRdb to about 2015). General notes on the study: In model experiments, template switching captured roughly one uniquely barcoded TCR beta cDNA molecule for every two T cells. The study measured age-related changes in TCR beta repertoire diversity using deep sequencing normalized with unique cDNA molecular identifiers. The donors were divided into four age groups: young (average around 17 years), middle-aged (approximately 41), aged (about 62) and long-lived (about 90). To avoid experimental bias, donors of different ages were randomly spread across the sequencing lanes. Using the same blood draw, the study looked at two additional independent replicas of 1 million unique cDNA reads for two donors, one aged 18 to 30 and the other aged 80 or older. Overall study outcomes, separate from this receptor: Estimates of total diversity based on one million sequenced T cells were considered lower bounds and underestimates. A strong correlation was found between observed TCR beta diversity and the percentage of naive T cells measured by flow cytometry. Observed TCR beta diversity per million T cells fell roughly linearly with age, and a significant reduction was already apparent by age approximately 40. Donor CMV infection status was unknown, potentially confounding age-related changes in expanded clonotypes. Compared with the aged group, more naive CD4+ T cells, fewer expanded clones and increased TCR diversity were shown by the long-lived group, suggesting age selection. Conclusive comparison of naive and antigen-experienced compartments was prevented by the profiling of bulk unsorted PBMCs.

The roughly 37 donors, aged 6 to 90 years, were systemically healthy Caucasian individuals from Russia. Each donor gave approximately 9.3 milliliters of peripheral blood, collected into EDTA-treated Vacutainer tubes. PBMCs were isolated by Ficoll-Paque density-gradient centrifugation, with at least 6 million obtained per sample. Total RNA was extracted from PBMCs with Trizol reagent, with at least 5.5 micrograms obtained per sample. For every donor, an aliquot of PBMCs went through flow cytometry to measure the percentages of naive CD45RAhigh/CD27high T cells. The library was made by 5' RACE. For sequencing, an Illumina HiSeq 2500 was employed. The second PCR ran for about 6 to 11 cycles and used a J-beta primer mix along with a sample-barcoded 5' primer. A template-switch 5' adaptor carrying 12 random nucleotides introduced a unique molecular identifier onto each TCR beta cDNA molecule. At least 2.5 million CDR3-containing paired-end reads were obtained from each sample. First-strand cDNA synthesis was performed from all RNA using the Mint cDNA synthesis kit, with priming by a TRBC-specific oligonucleotide. Following uracil-DNA glycosylase treatment, a first 18-cycle PCR with universal primers M1SS and BC2_uni_R was performed on all cDNA. From the authors' description of their analysis: Each sample was normalized by randomly selecting 1 million high-quality reads, each carrying a distinct molecular identifier. Reads sharing molecular identifiers were discarded rather than binned into consensus sequences. MiTCR, with a Q25 quality threshold and the strictest error-elimination algorithm, was used for CDR3 identification, clonotype clustering and error correction. Lower-bound total TCR beta diversity was estimated with a nonparametric unseen species model using Euler transformation. The public sequencing data were trimmed at Q25 with fastp and processed into clonotypes with MiXCR by TCRdb, which kept only in-frame beta chains. Rows are combined by CDR3 protein, so each entry shows the most common genes and DNA. TCRdb, not the original authors, processed these V and J calls. This sample lists roughly 1,300,000 distinct CDR3 sequences; 59% were detected once. 6.5% to 8.5% of the sample lies in the top ten.

As regards this clonotype: Its recognized antigen is unknown. Base qualities are not recorded, but no much larger clone differs from it by a single base.

The germline V gene encodes CDR1 SGHAT and CDR2 FQNNGV. The CDR3 measures 13 amino acids from cysteine to phenylalanine. The read is trimmed to its CDR3 DNA, 39 bases read in frame from base 1. The germline ends are 5 bases apart after V is trimmed by 0 bases and J by 3 bases. What was sequenced was blood. Rearrangement joined TRBV11-2 to TRBJ1-1; too little of a D gene remains to name it. This TCR came from a man aged 18 to 29 in good health. The DNA is TGTGCCAGCAGCTTAGAACGGCACACTGAAGCTTTCTTT. The encoded protein is CASSLERHTEAFF.